One and the same sample provided the 25 T cell receptor beta chains below, sequenced in a study of cytomegalovirus exposure and HLA in healthy donors. Primers for the PCR totalled 60 Vbeta and 13 Jbeta. Assay used: immunoSEQ multiplex PCR; TCRdb lists only in-frame clones, some missing. The sample records a few hundred thousand clones, under 80% being singletons. Sample: PBMCs. All receptors derive from a girl aged 2 to 10 in good health and CMV-seronegative.

V and J are TRBV2 and TRBJ2-7; 8 nucleotides match TRBD2. CDR1 SNHLY and CDR2 FYNNEI come from the germline V gene. The length of the CDR3 is 15 residues. V lost 8 bases, J lost 4 bases, and 13 bases stayed unmatched. The CDR3 coding sequence is TGTGCCAGCTCTTTCCGGGAGGGAATAAATTACGAGCAGTACTTC. It encodes CASSFREGINYEQYF.

This sequence joins TRBV27 and TRBJ1-2; 7 bases line up with TRBD1. Germline loops: CDR1 MNHEY, CDR2 SMNVEV (reference sequence). J lost 4 bases, V lost 4 bases, and 3 bases had no gene match. The CDR3 has 13 residues. The CDR3 DNA is TGTGCCAGCAGTTGGGACAGATCCTATGGCTACACCTTC. Encoded protein: CASSWDRSYGYTF.

The chain recombines TRBV19 with TRBJ2-7; D is perhaps TRBD1 (6 bases). The CDR3 contains 14 residues. Looked up from germline, CDR1 is LNHDA and CDR2 is SQIVND (reference sequence). The V end was cut by 8 bases, the J end by 4 bases, with 18 bases between. The CDR3 sequence is CASRYRDTSYEQYF. As DNA, the CDR3 is TGTGCCAGTCGCTACCGGGACACCTCATACGAGCAGTACTTC.

The CDR3 is CASSQESEREGPRPDTQYF. CDR3 nucleotide sequence: TGTGCCAGCAGCCAAGAGTCCGAGCGGGAGGGCCCTCGGCCAGATACGCAGTATTTT. The chain is built from TRBV14 and TRBJ2-3, with 10 bases matching TRBD2. The junction had 13 bases not matched to a gene; V was cut back by 0 bases and J by 4 bases. The germline V gene has CDR1 SGHDN and CDR2 FVKESK. This CDR3 has 19 residues.

V usage is TRBV5-6 and J usage is TRBJ2-3, with D hard to call. Trimming stripped 1 base from V and 1 base from J, with 7 bases between. The CDR3 loop spans 14 amino acids. Germline V gene lookup returns CDR1 SGHDT and CDR2 YYEEEE. The CDR3 region has the DNA TGTGCCAGCAGCTTGTCAGATCGCACAGATACGCAGTATTTT. Amino acid sequence: CASSLSDRTDTQYF.

The chain joins TRBV9 to TRBJ2-2; D remains ambiguous. The germline V gene encodes CDR1 SGDLS and CDR2 YYNGEE. The CDR3 has 15 amino acids. Trimming took off 0 bases at V and 2 bases at J, with 8 bases between the two ends. Here the CDR3 reads CASSVGPSNTGELFF. The CDR3 DNA follows: TGTGCCAGCAGCGTAGGCCCGAGCAACACCGGGGAGCTGTTTTTT. Together with reference TRBV9 and TRBJ2-2, the CDR3 gives the full variable domain: DSGVTQTPKHLITATGQRVTLRCSPRSGDLSVYWYQQSLDQGLQFLIQYYNGEERAKGNILERFSAQQFPDLHSELNLSSLELGDSALYFCASSVGPSNTGELFFGEGSRLTVL.

The chain employs TRBV2 and TRBJ2-1; D is undetermined. This CDR3 is built from 14 residues. V lost 0 bases and J lost 8, with 11 bases in between. CDR1 and CDR2 (germline): SNHLY, FYNNEI. The CDR3 loop is CASSEAVLVHEQFF. The CDR3 DNA follows: TGTGCCAGCAGTGAAGCCGTCTTAGTCCATGAGCAGTTCTTC.

The CDR3 nucleotides are TGTGCCAGCAGCTTGGCCTTGCGGGGGGAGCTGTTTTTT. It specifies CASSLALRGELFF. The chain recombines TRBV5-4 with TRBJ2-2; D not resolved. From germline, CDR1 is SGHNT and CDR2 YYREEE (reference sequence). With 0 bases removed from V and 8 bases from J, the gap between germline ends came to 8 bases. The CDR3 loop spans 13 amino acids.

As DNA, the CDR3 is TGTGCCAGCAGCAAAATCCCGGGACAGGGTCCCTTAAGCGAGGAAGAGACCCAGTACTTC. This encodes CASSKIPGQGPLSEEETQYF. This chain connects TRBV21-1 to TRBJ2-5; the table's D call, TRBD1, has no DNA check behind it. TRBV21-1 has pseudogene status. The CDR3 spans 20 residues.

The V gene is TRBV5-4, the J gene TRBJ1-1; the D gene is possibly TRBD1 (6 bases). Germline assignment: CDR1 SGHNT and CDR2 YYREEE (reference sequence). The CDR3 is made up of 14 amino acids. Between the trimmed V and J ends, which lost 7 bases and 0 bases, there was a span of 13 bases. In nucleotides, the CDR3 is TGTGCCAGCGCCACGGGGGGGCTGAACACTGAAGCTTTCTTT. This codes for CASATGGLNTEAFF.

This clone was seen only once. The genes are TRBV18 and TRBJ2-7; a possible D gene is TRBD2 (5 bases). The germline V gene has CDR1 KGHSH and CDR2 LQKENI. V lost 1 base and J 2 bases, leaving 6 bases between the germline ends. The CDR3 loop spans 13 amino acids. This CDR3 is CASSPRGPYEQYF. CDR3 bases: TGTGCCAGCTCACCACGCGGGCCCTACGAGCAGTACTTC.

The V and J genes are TRBV15 and TRBJ1-1; D unclear. V was clipped by 0 bases and J by 11 bases, with 13 bases between them. There are 13 residues in the CDR3. Germline values: CDR1 LNHNV, CDR2 YYDKDF (reference sequence). The CDR3, as DNA: TGTGCCACCAGCAGAGAGTGGGTAACCGGGGCTTTCTTT. Its translation: CATSREWVTGAFF.

V usage is TRBV27 and J usage is TRBJ2-3; TRBD2 matches at 8 bases. Germline V gene lookup returns CDR1 MNHEY and CDR2 SMNVEV (reference sequence). V lost 4 bases, J lost 3 bases, and 3 bases stayed unmatched. The CDR3 spans 14 residues. CDR3 amino acids: CASSYTSGTDTQYF. DNA of the CDR3: TGTGCCAGCAGTTACACTAGCGGTACAGATACGCAGTATTTT.

The V call is TRBV5-1, the J call TRBJ1-2, with 7 bases fitting TRBD1. Unmatched junction bases numbered 10, after V lost 4 bases and J lost 4 bases. This CDR3 contains 15 residues. Germline V gene sequence: CDR1 SGHRS, CDR2 YFSETQ. The chain's CDR3 is CASSGDSPRSYGYTF. CDR3 coding DNA: TGCGCCAGCAGCGGGGACAGTCCCAGGTCCTATGGCTACACCTTC.

The chain employs TRBV19 and TRBJ1-2; D gene unclear. Trimming stripped 3 bases from V and 0 bases from J, with 5 bases between. Germline values: CDR1 LNHDA, CDR2 SQIVND (reference sequence). This CDR3 spans 13 amino acids. The CDR3 nucleotides read TGTGCCAGTAGTATTAACTCTAACTATGGCTACACCTTC. This translates into CASSINSNYGYTF.

The rearrangement uses TRBV29-1 and TRBJ2-7, with unresolved D. V lost 7 bases, J lost 3 bases, and 13 bases lay in between. Germline V lookup: CDR1 SQVTM, CDR2 ANQGSEA. The CDR3 is 12 amino acids. The CDR3 DNA follows: TGCAGCGCCCCTGGCGAGGACTACGAGCAGTACTTC. Encoded protein: CSAPGEDYEQYF.

The chain uses TRBV5-1 and TRBJ2-7, with 9 bases fitting TRBD1. Trimming removed 3 bases from V and 3 bases from J; junction bases left unmatched: 7. Germline V CDR1 and CDR2: SGHRS, YFSETQ. The CDR3 contains 15 residues. The CDR3 is CASSSTGGVSYEQYF. Here the CDR3 DNA reads TGCGCCAGCAGCTCGACAGGGGGTGTAAGCTACGAGCAGTACTTC.

Details on this clone: The CDR3 does not close with the conserved phenylalanine or tryptophan, likely indicating a read error. The limits of the CDR3 on the DNA are not certain, so only TCRdb's listed CDR3 is given. This rearrangement joins TRBV10-1 to TRBJ1-2; TRBD1, as called in the table, went unchecked against the DNA. Looked up from germline, CDR1 is WNHNN and CDR2 is SYGVQD (reference sequence). Inclusive of both ends, the CDR3 amounts to 12 amino acids. The CDR3 spells CASSEIPSTVLR.

In DNA form, the CDR3 reads TGTGCCTGGAGTCATGGGTTGGGGCGGGAGGGCTCAACCGGGGAGCTGTTTTTT. Its protein product is CAWSHGLGREGSTGELFF. This chain joins TRBV30 and TRBJ2-2; 9 bases are shared with TRBD2. The length of the CDR3 is 18 residues. Trimming removed 2 bases from V and 5 bases from J; junction bases left unmatched: 15. Germline CDR1 reads GTSNPN; CDR2 reads SVGIG (reference sequence).

V is TRBV4-2 and J is TRBJ2-7, with D maybe TRBD2 (6 bases). From germline, CDR1 is LGHNA and CDR2 YNFKEQ. V shed 0 bases and J shed 3 bases, with 12 bases lying between them. This CDR3 spans 15 amino acids. The CDR3 nucleotides read TGTGCCAGCAGCCAAGATCTAGCGACCGTCTACGAGCAGTACTTC. Translating it yields CASSQDLATVYEQYF.

The rearrangement uses TRBV7-3 and TRBJ2-1; D is possibly TRBD2 (7 bases). CDR1 is SGHTA, CDR2 FQGTGA, per germline. The V gene lost 3 bases and the J gene lost 2 bases, with 11 bases spanning the gap. The CDR3 runs to 15 residues. The CDR3 DNA follows: TGTGCCAGCAGCTTGGGCGGGGGCCCCTACAATGAGCAGTTCTTC. As protein: CASSLGGGPYNEQFF.

There are a few counts of this clone. The rearrangement uses TRBV5-4 and TRBJ2-7; D ambiguous. V was cut by 0 bases and J by 3 bases, with 4 bases left in between. CDR1 and CDR2 (germline): SGHNT, YYREEE (reference sequence). The CDR3 length is 12 residues. The CDR3: CASSLGNYEQYF. CDR3 nucleotide sequence: TGTGCCAGCAGCTTGGGTAACTACGAGCAGTACTTC.

The chain combines TRBV29-1 with TRBJ1-1; no clear D gene. With 3 bases removed from V and 2 bases from J, the gap between germline ends came to 10 bases. Germline lookup yields CDR1 SQVTM and CDR2 ANQGSEA. This CDR3 comprises 13 residues. This CDR3 is CSVERQLNTEAFF. CDR3 DNA: TGCAGCGTTGAGCGGCAGCTAAACACTGAAGCTTTCTTT.

This sequence joins TRBV19 and TRBJ1-1; no reliable D call. The V end lost 1 base, the J end lost 5 bases, and 17 bases lay between the germline ends. The CDR3 length is 16 residues. Germline CDR1 is LNHDA and CDR2 is SQIVND (reference sequence). DNA for the CDR3: TGTGCCAGTAGTATAGCTGCCGACTCTATAAGGACTGAAGCTTTCTTT. This gives the protein CASSIAADSIRTEAFF.

This clone has only a few counts. The sample has other DNA sequences that encode this CDR3 too. This CDR3 reads CASSLVPGMNTEAFF. CDR3 sequence (DNA): TGCGCCAGCAGCTTGGTTCCAGGGATGAACACTGAAGCTTTCTTT. The chain is built from TRBV5-1 and TRBJ1-1; D perhaps matches TRBD1 (5 bases). Trimming removed 0 bases from V and 0 bases from J, with 9 bases in between. The CDR3 length is 15 residues. Germline loops: CDR1 SGHRS, CDR2 YFSETQ.